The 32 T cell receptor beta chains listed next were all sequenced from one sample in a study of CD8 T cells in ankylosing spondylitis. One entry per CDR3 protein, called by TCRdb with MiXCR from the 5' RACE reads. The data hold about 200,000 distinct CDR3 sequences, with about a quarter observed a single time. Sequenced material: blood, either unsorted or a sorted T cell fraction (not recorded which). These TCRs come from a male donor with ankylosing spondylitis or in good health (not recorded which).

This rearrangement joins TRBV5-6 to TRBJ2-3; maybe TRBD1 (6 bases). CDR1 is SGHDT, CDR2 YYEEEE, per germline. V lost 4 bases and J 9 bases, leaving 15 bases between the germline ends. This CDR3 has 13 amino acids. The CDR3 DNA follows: TGTGCCAGCAGCCAGAGGCCCCAGGGGACGCAGTATTTT. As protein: CASSQRPQGTQYF. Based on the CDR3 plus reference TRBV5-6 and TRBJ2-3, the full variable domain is DAGVTQSPTHLIKTRGQQVTLRCSPKSGHDTVSWYQQALGQGPQFIFQYYEEEERQRGNFPDRFSGHQFPNYSSELNVNALLLGDSALYLCASSQRPQGTQYFGPGTRLTVL.

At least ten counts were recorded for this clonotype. The DNA for the CDR3 is TGTGCCAGCAGCCAAGGGGACAGGAATTTCCAAGAGACCCAGTACTTC. Amino acid sequence: CASSQGDRNFQETQYF. The chain has TRBV14 and TRBJ2-5, with 8 bases fitting TRBD1. The CDR3 contains 16 residues. Germline CDR1 reads SGHDN; CDR2 reads FVKESK. J was trimmed by 1 base and V by 1 base; bases with no gene match: 5.

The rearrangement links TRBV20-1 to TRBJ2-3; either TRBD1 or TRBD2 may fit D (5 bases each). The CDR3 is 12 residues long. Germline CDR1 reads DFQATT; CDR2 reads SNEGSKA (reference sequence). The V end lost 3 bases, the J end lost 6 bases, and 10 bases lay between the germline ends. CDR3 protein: CSASMGPDTQYF. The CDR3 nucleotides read TGCAGTGCTAGTATGGGACCGGATACGCAGTATTTT.

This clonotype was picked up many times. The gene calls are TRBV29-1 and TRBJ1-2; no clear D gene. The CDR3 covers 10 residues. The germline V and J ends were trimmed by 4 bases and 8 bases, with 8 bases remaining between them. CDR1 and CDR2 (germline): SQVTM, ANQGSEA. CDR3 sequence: CSVGERGYTF. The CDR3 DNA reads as TGCAGCGTTGGTGAGAGAGGCTACACCTTC. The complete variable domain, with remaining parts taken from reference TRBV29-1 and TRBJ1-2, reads SAVISQKPSRDICQRGTSLTIQCQVDSQVTMMFWYRQQPGQSLTLIATANQGSEATYESGFVIDKFPISRPNLTFSTLTVSNMSPEDSSIYLCSVGERGYTFGSGTRLTVV.

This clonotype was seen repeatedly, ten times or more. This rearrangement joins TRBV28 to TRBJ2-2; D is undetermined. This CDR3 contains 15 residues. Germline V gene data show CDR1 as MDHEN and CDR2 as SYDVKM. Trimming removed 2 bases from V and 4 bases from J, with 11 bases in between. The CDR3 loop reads CASSLPGPTTGELFF. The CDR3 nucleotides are TGTGCCAGCAGTTTACCCGGACCTACCACCGGGGAGCTGTTTTTT.

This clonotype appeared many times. CDR3 loop: CASRGGTSVSNEQFF. DNA of the CDR3: TGCGCCAGCCGAGGAGGGACTAGCGTTTCAAATGAGCAGTTCTTC. The chain is built from TRBV5-1 and TRBJ2-1, with 10 bases lining up with TRBD2. Germline V CDR1 and CDR2: SGHRS, YFSETQ. Germline trimming cut 7 bases from V and 7 bases from J; bases unmatched to any gene: 11. There are 15 residues in the CDR3.

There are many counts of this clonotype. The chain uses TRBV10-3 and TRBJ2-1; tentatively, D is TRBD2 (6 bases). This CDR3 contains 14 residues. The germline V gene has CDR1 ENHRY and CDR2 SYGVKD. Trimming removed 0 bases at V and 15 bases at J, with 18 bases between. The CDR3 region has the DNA TGTGCCATCAGTGAGTCCCCTAGCGAGGCGCGTAGGTTCTTC. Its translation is CAISESPSEARRFF.

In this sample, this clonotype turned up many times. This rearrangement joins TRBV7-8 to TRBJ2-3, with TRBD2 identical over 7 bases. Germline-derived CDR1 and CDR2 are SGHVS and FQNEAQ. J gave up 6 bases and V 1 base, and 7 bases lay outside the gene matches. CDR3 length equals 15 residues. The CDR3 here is CASSLDPGAGDTQYF. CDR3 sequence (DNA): TGTGCCAGCAGCTTAGACCCGGGAGCGGGGGATACGCAGTATTTT.

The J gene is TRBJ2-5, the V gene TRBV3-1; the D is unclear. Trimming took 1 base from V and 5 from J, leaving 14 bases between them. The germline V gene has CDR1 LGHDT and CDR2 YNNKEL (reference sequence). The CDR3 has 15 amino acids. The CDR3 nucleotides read TGTGCCAGCAGCCAAGCTCTTGTGATCAGTGAGACCCAGTACTTC. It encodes CASSQALVISETQYF.

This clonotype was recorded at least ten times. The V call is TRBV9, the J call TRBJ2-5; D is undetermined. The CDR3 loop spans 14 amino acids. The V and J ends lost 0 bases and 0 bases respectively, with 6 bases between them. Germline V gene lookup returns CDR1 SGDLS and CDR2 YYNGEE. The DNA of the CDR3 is TGTGCCAGCAGCGTAGTGGCAGACCAAGAGACCCAGTACTTC. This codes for CASSVVADQETQYF.

Written as DNA, the CDR3 is TGCAGCGTTGAATCTGACACCGGGGAGCTGTTTTTT. Encoded protein: CSVESDTGELFF. The chain couples TRBV29-1 to TRBJ2-2; D gene ambiguous. V was cut by 2 bases and J by 3 bases, with 4 bases left in between. CDR1 is SQVTM and CDR2 is ANQGSEA in the germline V gene. This CDR3 has 12 amino acids.

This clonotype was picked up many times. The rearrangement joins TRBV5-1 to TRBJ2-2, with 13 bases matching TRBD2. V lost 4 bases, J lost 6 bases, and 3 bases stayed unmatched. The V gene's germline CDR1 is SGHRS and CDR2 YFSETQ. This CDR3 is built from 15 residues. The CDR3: CASSRGLAGAGELFF. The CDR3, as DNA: TGCGCCAGCAGCCGAGGACTAGCGGGAGCCGGGGAGCTGTTTTTT.

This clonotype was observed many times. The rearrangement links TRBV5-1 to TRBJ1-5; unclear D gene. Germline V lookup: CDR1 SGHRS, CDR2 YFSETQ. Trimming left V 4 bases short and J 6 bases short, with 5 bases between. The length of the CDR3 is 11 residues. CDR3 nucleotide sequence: TGCGCCAGCAGCCAGACTCAGCCCCAGCATTTT. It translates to CASSQTQPQHF.

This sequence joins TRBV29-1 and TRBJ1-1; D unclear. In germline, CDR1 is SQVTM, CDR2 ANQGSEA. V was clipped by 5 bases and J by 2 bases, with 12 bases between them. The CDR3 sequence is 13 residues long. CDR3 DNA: TGCAGCGTTACGGTTGGTGGAAACACTGAAGCTTTCTTT. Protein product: CSVTVGGNTEAFF.

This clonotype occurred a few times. The CDR3 sequence is CSVSATSGFYEQYF. CDR3 in DNA: TGCAGCGTTTCTGCGACTAGCGGATTCTACGAGCAGTACTTC. The chain carries TRBV29-1 and TRBJ2-7; 9 nucleotides agree with TRBD2. After removal of 5 bases from V and 3 bases from J, the junction contained 8 bases not matched to a gene. This CDR3 contains 14 residues. The germline gives CDR1 SQVTM, CDR2 ANQGSEA.

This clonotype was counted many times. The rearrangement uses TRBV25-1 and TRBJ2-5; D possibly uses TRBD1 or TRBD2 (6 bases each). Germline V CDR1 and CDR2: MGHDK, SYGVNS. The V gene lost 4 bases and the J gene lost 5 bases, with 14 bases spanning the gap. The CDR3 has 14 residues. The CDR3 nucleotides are TGTGCCAGCAGTGCTGGAGGGGGGCCGGAGACCCAGTACTTC. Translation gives CASSAGGGPETQYF.

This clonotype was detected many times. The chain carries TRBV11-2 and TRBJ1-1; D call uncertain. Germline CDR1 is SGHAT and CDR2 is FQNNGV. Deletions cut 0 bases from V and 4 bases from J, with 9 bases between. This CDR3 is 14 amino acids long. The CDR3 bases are TGTGCCAGCAGCTTAGAGGGCGTTGGCACTGAAGCTTTCTTT. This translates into CASSLEGVGTEAFF.

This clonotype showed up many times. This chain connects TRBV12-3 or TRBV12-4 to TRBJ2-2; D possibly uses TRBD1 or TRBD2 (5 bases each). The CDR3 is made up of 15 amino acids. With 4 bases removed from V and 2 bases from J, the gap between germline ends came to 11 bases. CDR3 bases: TGTGCCAGCAGTTCCGGGACCGTCAACACCGGGGAGCTGTTTTTT. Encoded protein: CASSSGTVNTGELFF.

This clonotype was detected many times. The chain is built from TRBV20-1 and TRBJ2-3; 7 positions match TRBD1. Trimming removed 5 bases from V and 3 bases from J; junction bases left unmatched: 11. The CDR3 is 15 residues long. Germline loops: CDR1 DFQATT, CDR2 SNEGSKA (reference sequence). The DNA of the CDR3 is TGCAGTGCTCCAGTACAGGGGAAGAAAACAGATACGCAGTATTTT. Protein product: CSAPVQGKKTDTQYF.

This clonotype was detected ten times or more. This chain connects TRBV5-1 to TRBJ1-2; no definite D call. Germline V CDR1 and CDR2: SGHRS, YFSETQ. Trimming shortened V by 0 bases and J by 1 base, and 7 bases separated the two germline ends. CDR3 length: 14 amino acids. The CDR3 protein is CASSLVNINYGYTF. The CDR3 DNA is TGCGCCAGCAGCTTGGTCAACATTAACTATGGCTACACCTTC.

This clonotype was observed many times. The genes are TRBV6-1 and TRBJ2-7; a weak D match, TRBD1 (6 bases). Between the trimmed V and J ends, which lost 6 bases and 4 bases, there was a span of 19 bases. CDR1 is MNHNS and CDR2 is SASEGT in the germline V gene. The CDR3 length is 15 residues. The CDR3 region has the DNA TGTGCCAGCAGGTCAACAGGGTACGGCGATTACGAGCAGTACTTC. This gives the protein CASRSTGYGDYEQYF.

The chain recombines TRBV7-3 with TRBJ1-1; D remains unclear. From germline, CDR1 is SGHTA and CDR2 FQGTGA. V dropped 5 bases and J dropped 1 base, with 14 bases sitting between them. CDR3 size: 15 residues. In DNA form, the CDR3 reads TGTGCCAGCAGCCAGAACAGAATACCGAACACTGAAGCTTTCTTT. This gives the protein CASSQNRIPNTEAFF.

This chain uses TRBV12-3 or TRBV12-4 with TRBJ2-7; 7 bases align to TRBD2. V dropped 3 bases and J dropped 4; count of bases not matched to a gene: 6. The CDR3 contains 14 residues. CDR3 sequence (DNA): TGTGCCAGCAGTTTTAGCGGGTGGGCTTACGAGCAGTACTTC. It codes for CASSFSGWAYEQYF.

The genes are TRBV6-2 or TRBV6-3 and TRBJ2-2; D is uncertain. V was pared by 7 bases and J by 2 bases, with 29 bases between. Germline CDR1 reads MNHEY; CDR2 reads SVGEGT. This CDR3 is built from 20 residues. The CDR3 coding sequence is TGTGCCAGCATGCGTCTTGATTCGGGCATCCTCAATATTAACACCGGGGAGCTGTTTTTT. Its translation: CASMRLDSGILNINTGELFF.

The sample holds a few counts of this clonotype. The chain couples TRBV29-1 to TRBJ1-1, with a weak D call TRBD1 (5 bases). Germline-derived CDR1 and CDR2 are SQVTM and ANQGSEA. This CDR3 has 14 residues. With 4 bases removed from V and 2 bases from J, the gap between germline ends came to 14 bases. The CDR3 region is CSVVAGTANTEAFF. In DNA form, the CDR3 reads TGCAGCGTTGTGGCCGGGACCGCAAACACTGAAGCTTTCTTT.

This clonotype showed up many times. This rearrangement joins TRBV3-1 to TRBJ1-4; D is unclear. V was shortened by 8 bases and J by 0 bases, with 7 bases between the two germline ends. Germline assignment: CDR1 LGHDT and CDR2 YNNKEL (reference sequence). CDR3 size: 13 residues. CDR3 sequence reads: CASGGTTNEKLFF. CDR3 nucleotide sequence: TGTGCCAGCGGAGGTACAACTAATGAAAAACTGTTTTTT.

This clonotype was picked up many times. The CDR3 DNA is TGTGCCAGCAGCGGGTCCCTTGCAACTAATGAAAAACTGTTTTTT. Protein sequence: CASSGSLATNEKLFF. The chain has TRBV7-9 and TRBJ1-4, with D unclear. Per germline, CDR1 SEHNR and CDR2 FQNEAQ (reference sequence). The CDR3 totals 15 residues. Trimming removed 5 bases from V and 0 bases from J, with 10 bases in between. Looking up the rest from reference TRBV7-9 and TRBJ1-4 gives the full variable domain: DTGVSQNPRHKITKRGQNVTFRCDPISEHNRLYWYRQTLGQGPEFLTYFQNEAQLEKSRLLSDRFSAERPKGSFSTLEIQRTEQGDSAMYLCASSGSLATNEKLFFGSGTQLSVL.

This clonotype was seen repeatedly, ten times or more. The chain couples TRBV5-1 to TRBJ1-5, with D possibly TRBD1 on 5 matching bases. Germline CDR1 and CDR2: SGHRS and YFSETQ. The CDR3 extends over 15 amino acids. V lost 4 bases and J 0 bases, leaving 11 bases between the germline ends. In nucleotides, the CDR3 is TGCGCCAGCAGCCCCGGGACTACTAGCAATCAGCCCCAGCATTTT. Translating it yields CASSPGTTSNQPQHF.

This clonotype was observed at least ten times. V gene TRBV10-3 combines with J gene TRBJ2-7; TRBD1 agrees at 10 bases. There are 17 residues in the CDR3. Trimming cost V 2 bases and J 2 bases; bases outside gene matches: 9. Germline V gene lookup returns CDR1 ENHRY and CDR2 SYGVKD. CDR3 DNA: TGTGCCATCAGTGAGCCGGGACAGGGGATGAGGACCTACGAGCAGTACTTC. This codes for CAISEPGQGMRTYEQYF.

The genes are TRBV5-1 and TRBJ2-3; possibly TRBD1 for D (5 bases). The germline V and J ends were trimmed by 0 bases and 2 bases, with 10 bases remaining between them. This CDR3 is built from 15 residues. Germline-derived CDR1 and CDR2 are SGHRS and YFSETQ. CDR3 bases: TGCGCCAGCAGCTTGGTGGGGCAGAACACAGATACGCAGTATTTT. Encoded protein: CASSLVGQNTDTQYF.

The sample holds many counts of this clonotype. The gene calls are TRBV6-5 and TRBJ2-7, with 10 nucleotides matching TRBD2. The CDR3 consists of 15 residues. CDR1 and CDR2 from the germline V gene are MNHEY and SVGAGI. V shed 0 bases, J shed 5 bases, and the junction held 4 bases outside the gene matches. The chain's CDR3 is CASSYSLAGDDEQYF. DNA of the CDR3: TGTGCCAGCAGTTACTCCCTAGCGGGAGACGACGAGCAGTACTTC.

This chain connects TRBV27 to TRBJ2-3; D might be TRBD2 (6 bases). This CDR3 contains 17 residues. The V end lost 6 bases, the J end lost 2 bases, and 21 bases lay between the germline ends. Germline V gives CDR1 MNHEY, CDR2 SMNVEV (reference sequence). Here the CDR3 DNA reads TGTGCCAGCAGATCGCAACTCAGAGCGGGCCACACAGATACGCAGTATTTT. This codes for CASRSQLRAGHTDTQYF.